One sample yielded the 26 T cell receptor beta chains listed below, sequenced in a study of blood T cell repertoires in COVID-19 (dated by TCRdb to 2018 to 2021). Library preparation was by the immunoSEQ multiplex PCR assay. TCRdb limited this immuneACCESS table to in-frame rearrangements with V and J called. A share of clones is missing; checked studies link under half to unresolved V genes, and the rest is unexplained. The sample table contains some 390,000 clones; only one count was recorded for roughly nine tenths of them. The ten largest make up less than 2% of the sample. Sequencing used PBMCs or T cells enriched from blood (not recorded which). All receptors come from a woman in her 30s who had recovered from COVID-19.

V and J are TRBV10-3 and TRBJ1-4; D possibly corresponds to TRBD1 (6 bases). V shed 3 bases and J shed 3 bases, with 11 bases lying between them. Looked up from germline, CDR1 is ENHRY and CDR2 is SYGVKD. CDR3 size: 15 residues. The CDR3 DNA reads TGTGCCATCAGTGATGCGGGGGCATCTAATGAAAAACTGTTTTTT. It translates to CAISDAGASNEKLFF.

The V and J genes are TRBV2 and TRBJ2-2; TRBD2 matches at 8 bases. CDR3 size: 14 residues. Germline CDR1 SNHLY, CDR2 FYNNEI. Trimming at V came to 4 bases and at J to 6 bases, leaving 4 bases not matched to a gene. The CDR3 here is CASSATSGAGELFF. CDR3 coding DNA: TGTGCCAGCAGTGCTACTAGCGGAGCCGGGGAGCTGTTTTTT.

CDR3 nucleotide sequence: TGTGCCAGCAGAAAAAAGCCCCTGACAGGGAAGAACACTGAAGCTTTCTTT. Translating gives CASRKKPLTGKNTEAFF. The V call is TRBV27, the J call TRBJ1-1; the match to TRBD1 covers 7 bases. The germline V gene has CDR1 MNHEY and CDR2 SMNVEV (reference sequence). After removal of 6 bases from V and 1 base from J, the junction contained 14 bases not matched to a gene. CDR3 length equals 17 residues.

The rearrangement uses TRBV7-9 and TRBJ2-3, with TRBD1 as a possible D gene (5 bases). This CDR3 is built from 14 residues. V was shortened by 2 bases and J by 4 bases, with 10 bases between the two germline ends. Germline V gene data show CDR1 as SEHNR and CDR2 as FQNEAQ (reference sequence). The CDR3 region has the DNA TGTGCCAGCAGCTTACAGGGCGTGGCAGATACGCAGTATTTT. Encoded protein: CASSLQGVADTQYF.

This clone showed up just once. V gene TRBV7-9 combines with J gene TRBJ2-3; D call uncertain. Germline-derived CDR1 and CDR2 are SEHNR and FQNEAQ (reference sequence). V shed 5 bases and J shed 2 bases, with 5 bases lying between them. This CDR3 is 12 amino acids long. CDR3 sequence (DNA): TGTGCCAGCAGCCAAAACACAGATACGCAGTATTTT. This codes for CASSQNTDTQYF. The whole variable domain, remainder taken from reference TRBV7-9 and TRBJ2-3, is DTGVSQNPRHKITKRGQNVTFRCDPISEHNRLYWYRQTLGQGPEFLTYFQNEAQLEKSRLLSDRFSAERPKGSFSTLEIQRTEQGDSAMYLCASSQNTDTQYFGPGTRLTVL.

The chain employs TRBV19 and TRBJ1-3; D is uncertain. This CDR3 region has 15 residues. Germline V gene lookup returns CDR1 LNHDA and CDR2 SQIVND (reference sequence). Trimming pared 7 bases from V and 0 bases from J, leaving 13 bases between. The CDR3 region has the DNA TGTGCCAGTAATTCAGGAAAGAGCTCTGGAAACACCATATATTTT. Protein: CASNSGKSSGNTIYF.

The rearrangement joins TRBV5-4 to TRBJ2-5; 10 bases agree with TRBD1. Per the germline V gene, CDR1 is SGHNT and CDR2 is YYREEE (reference sequence). The trim removed 4 bases at V and 5 bases at J, leaving 11 bases unmatched. This CDR3 region has 16 residues. The CDR3 bases are TGTGCCAGCAGCCGCCTGGGACAGGGGTTAAAGGAGACCCAGTACTTC. It translates to CASSRLGQGLKETQYF.

The chain couples TRBV5-1 to TRBJ2-3; 9 bases match TRBD1. Losses at the gene ends were 3 bases for V and 6 bases for J; bases not matched to a gene: 5. The CDR3 totals 14 residues. From germline, CDR1 is SGHRS and CDR2 YFSETQ. CDR3 residues: CASSWGTGPDTQYF. Written as DNA, the CDR3 is TGCGCCAGCAGCTGGGGGACAGGGCCGGATACGCAGTATTTT.

This sequence joins TRBV12-3 or TRBV12-4 and TRBJ2-5; no definite D call. The CDR3 spans 13 residues. The V and J ends lost 6 bases and 4 bases respectively, with 12 bases between them. The CDR3 region is CASSPQQVETQYF. In nucleotides, the CDR3 is TGTGCCAGCAGCCCCCAGCAGGTAGAGACCCAGTACTTC.

The chain uses TRBV19 and TRBJ1-5, with 7 bases aligning to TRBD1. Germline V CDR1 and CDR2: LNHDA, SQIVND (reference sequence). V lost 1 base and J lost 11; bases outside the gene matches: 2. The CDR3 has 12 residues. The CDR3 reads CASSIGDRAQHF. CDR3 nucleotide sequence: TGTGCCAGTAGTATAGGTGACAGGGCCCAGCATTTT.

This rearrangement joins TRBV24-1 to TRBJ2-1; possible D gene TRBD2, 5 bases. The CDR3 sequence is 16 residues long. The V and J ends lost 0 bases and 0 bases respectively, with 8 bases between them. Germline loops: CDR1 KGHDR, CDR2 SFDVKD. The CDR3 reads CATSDLRGTSYNEQFF. In nucleotides, the CDR3 is TGTGCCACCAGTGATTTGCGGGGAACCTCCTACAATGAGCAGTTCTTC.

The chain links TRBV19 to TRBJ2-3, with TRBD2 identical over 9 bases. Losses at the gene ends were 3 bases for V and 2 bases for J; bases not matched to a gene: 6. Per the germline V gene, CDR1 is LNHDA and CDR2 is SQIVND (reference sequence). The length of the CDR3 is 16 residues. The CDR3: CASSIGLAGLTDTQYF. The CDR3 DNA sequence: TGTGCCAGTAGTATCGGGCTAGCGGGGCTCACAGATACGCAGTATTTT.

In DNA, the CDR3 is TGTGCCAGCAGCTTAGCTCCGGGAGGAAGCTCCTATAATTCACCCCTCCACTTT. Amino acids: CASSLAPGGSSYNSPLHF. This rearrangement joins TRBV7-2 to TRBJ1-6; D remains ambiguous. Trimming cost V 0 bases and J 0 bases, with 12 bases left between them. In germline, CDR1 is SGHTA, CDR2 FQGNSA. CDR3 length: 18 residues. Filled out from reference TRBV7-2 and TRBJ1-6, the complete variable domain reads GAGVSQSPSNKVTEKGKDVELRCDPISGHTALYWYRQSLGQGLEFLIYFQGNSAPDKSGLPSDRFSAERTGGSVSTLTIQRTQQEDSAVYLCASSLAPGGSSYNSPLHFGNGTRLTVT.

The rearrangement uses TRBV28 and TRBJ2-7; 7 bases map to TRBD2. The CDR3 length is 14 residues. Unmatched junction bases numbered 5, after V lost 5 bases and J lost 1 base. The germline CDR1 and CDR2 sequences are MDHEN and SYDVKM. The chain's CDR3 is CASSLAVQSYEQYF. CDR3 DNA: TGTGCCAGCAGTCTAGCGGTTCAGTCCTACGAGCAGTACTTC. Combining the CDR3 with reference TRBV28 and TRBJ2-7 gives the whole variable domain DVKVTQSSRYLVKRTGEKVFLECVQDMDHENMFWYRQDPGLGLRLIYFSYDVKMKEKGDIPEGYSVSREKKERFSLILESASTNQTSMYLCASSLAVQSYEQYFGPGTRLTVT.

The CDR3 loop reads CASSLSGASSYNEQFF. In DNA, the CDR3 is TGTGCCAGCTCACTTAGCGGGGCCAGCTCCTACAATGAGCAGTTCTTC. The chain joins TRBV18 to TRBJ2-1, with 8 bases lining up with TRBD2. The CDR3 spans 16 residues. J lost 0 bases, V lost 4 bases, and 5 bases had no gene match. CDR1 KGHSH and CDR2 LQKENI come from the germline V gene.

This sequence joins TRBV6-2 or TRBV6-3 and TRBJ1-2; D remains unclear. Germline lookup yields CDR1 MNHEY and CDR2 SVGEGT. The CDR3 runs 12 residues. V dropped 4 bases and J dropped 5 bases, with 8 bases sitting between them. In nucleotides, the CDR3 is TGTGCCAGCAGTTCGGACTCATATGGCTACACCTTC. It encodes CASSSDSYGYTF.

This clone has only one observation. V gene TRBV27 combines with J gene TRBJ2-3; D is unclear. The CDR3 has 14 residues. V was cut by 0 bases and J by 4 bases, with 8 bases left in between. Germline V CDR1 and CDR2: MNHEY, SMNVEV (reference sequence). The CDR3 protein is CASSLSKAADTQYF. DNA for the CDR3: TGTGCCAGCAGTTTATCCAAGGCGGCAGATACGCAGTATTTT.

J is TRBJ1-2 and V is TRBV4-2; D may be TRBD1 (5 bases). V gave up 1 base and J gave up 4 bases, with 16 bases separating them. This CDR3 is 16 amino acids long. CDR1 LGHNA and CDR2 YNFKEQ come from the germline V gene. CDR3 in DNA: TGTGCCAGCAGCCAAGGTGATAGACAGATTACCTATGGCTACACCTTC. Translating it yields CASSQGDRQITYGYTF.

The rearrangement uses TRBV6-2 or TRBV6-3 and TRBJ2-1; 9 bases map to TRBD1. CDR1 and CDR2 from the germline V gene are MNHEY and SVGEGT. The CDR3 spans 11 residues. After removal of 5 bases from V and 11 bases from J, the junction contained 1 base not matched to a gene. The CDR3 here is CASSGQGKQFF. The CDR3 DNA reads as TGTGCCAGCAGTGGACAGGGGAAGCAGTTCTTC.

The CDR3 region is CAWSTSTGTDTQYF. Written as DNA, the CDR3 is TGTGCCTGGAGCACCTCAACGGGAACAGATACGCAGTATTTT. The V call is TRBV30, the J call TRBJ2-3, with a weak D call TRBD2 (5 bases). The CDR3 spans 14 residues. The V gene's germline CDR1 is GTSNPN and CDR2 SVGIG (reference sequence). Trimming took off 3 bases at V and 3 bases at J, with 13 bases between the two ends.

The gene calls are TRBV19 and TRBJ1-2; 9 positions match TRBD1. The CDR3 has 13 residues. CDR1 LNHDA and CDR2 SQIVND come from the germline V gene (reference sequence). The V segment lost 6 bases and the J segment 8 bases; nucleotides outside the gene matches: 7. Here the CDR3 reads CASSDYRGRGYTF. CDR3 nucleotide sequence: TGTGCCAGTAGCGACTACAGGGGGCGCGGCTACACCTTC.

This chain joins TRBV15 and TRBJ2-3; TRBD2 matches 10 bases. This CDR3 comprises 16 residues. Germline V lookup: CDR1 LNHNV, CDR2 YYDKDF (reference sequence). After removal of 1 base from V and 1 base from J, the junction contained 2 bases not matched to a gene. CDR3 sequence: CATSRVAGGGTDTQYF. CDR3 nucleotides: TGTGCCACCAGCAGAGTAGCGGGGGGCGGCACAGATACGCAGTATTTT.

The rearrangement links TRBV7-3 to TRBJ1-1; 10 bases agree with TRBD1. CDR1 and CDR2 from the germline V gene are SGHTA and FQGTGA. V was clipped by 5 bases and J by 10 bases; unmatched bases: 7. The CDR3 consists of 13 residues. Here the CDR3 DNA reads TGTGCCAGCAGCCCAGACAGGGGGCGAATAGCTTTCTTT. Translated, it gives CASSPDRGRIAFF.

The V gene is TRBV25-1, the J gene TRBJ1-1, with D tentatively TRBD1 (6 bases). Trimming took 3 bases from V and 10 from J, leaving 15 bases between them. CDR1 and CDR2 (germline): MGHDK, SYGVNS. The CDR3 consists of 13 residues. The CDR3 nucleotides read TGTGCCAGCAGTGAGAGGGGGGGGCGCGGAGCTTTCTTT. Amino acid sequence: CASSERGGRGAFF.

The gene calls are TRBV6-5 and TRBJ1-1; TRBD1 might be the D (5 bases). The CDR3 extends over 13 amino acids. Per the germline V gene, CDR1 is MNHEY and CDR2 is SVGAGI. Trimming removed 6 bases from V and 0 bases from J, with 8 bases in between. As DNA, the CDR3 is TGTGCCAGCAGGGAGGGGTTGAACACTGAAGCTTTCTTT. Translating it yields CASREGLNTEAFF.

The genes are TRBV11-1 and TRBJ1-2; possible D gene TRBD1, 5 bases. CDR3 length equals 14 residues. The V and J ends lost 2 bases and 6 bases respectively, with 13 bases between them. Germline V lookup: CDR1 SGHAT, CDR2 FQDESV (reference sequence). CDR3 bases: TGTGCCAGCAGCTTAACTGTTGCGGGGGATGGCTACACCTTC. Protein sequence: CASSLTVAGDGYTF.